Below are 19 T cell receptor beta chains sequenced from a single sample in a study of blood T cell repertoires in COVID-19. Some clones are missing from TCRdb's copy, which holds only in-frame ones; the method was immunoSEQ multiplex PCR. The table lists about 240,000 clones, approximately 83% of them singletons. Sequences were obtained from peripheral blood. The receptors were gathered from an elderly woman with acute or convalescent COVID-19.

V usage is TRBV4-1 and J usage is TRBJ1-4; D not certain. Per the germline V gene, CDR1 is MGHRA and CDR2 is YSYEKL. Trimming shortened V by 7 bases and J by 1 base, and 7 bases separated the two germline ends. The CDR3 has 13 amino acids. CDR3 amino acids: CASTSVTNEKLFF. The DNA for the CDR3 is TGCGCCAGCACTTCCGTAACTAATGAAAAACTGTTTTTT.

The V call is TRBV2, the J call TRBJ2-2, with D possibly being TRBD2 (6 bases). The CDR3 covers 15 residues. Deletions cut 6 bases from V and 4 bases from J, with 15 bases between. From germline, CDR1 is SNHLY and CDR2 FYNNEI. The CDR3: CASSAPGRSTGELFF. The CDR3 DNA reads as TGTGCCAGCAGCGCTCCAGGGAGGAGCACCGGGGAGCTGTTTTTT.

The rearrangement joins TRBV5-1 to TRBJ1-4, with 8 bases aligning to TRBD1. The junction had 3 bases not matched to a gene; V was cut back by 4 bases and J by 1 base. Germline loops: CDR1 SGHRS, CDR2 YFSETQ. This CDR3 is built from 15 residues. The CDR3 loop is CASSIGQGTNEKLFF. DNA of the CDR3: TGCGCCAGCAGCATTGGACAGGGAACTAATGAAAAACTGTTTTTT.

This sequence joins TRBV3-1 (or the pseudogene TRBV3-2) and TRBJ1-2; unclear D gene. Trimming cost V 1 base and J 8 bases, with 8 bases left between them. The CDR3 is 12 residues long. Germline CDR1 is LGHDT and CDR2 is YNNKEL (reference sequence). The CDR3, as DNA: TGTGCCAGCAGCCAAGGGCGGGGAGGCTACACCTTC. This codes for CASSQGRGGYTF.

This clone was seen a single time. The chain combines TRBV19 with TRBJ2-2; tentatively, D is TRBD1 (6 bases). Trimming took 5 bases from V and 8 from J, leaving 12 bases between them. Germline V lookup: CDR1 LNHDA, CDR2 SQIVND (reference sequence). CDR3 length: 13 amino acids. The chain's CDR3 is CASSATGPGELFF. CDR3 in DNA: TGTGCCAGTAGTGCGACAGGACCTGGGGAGCTGTTTTTT.

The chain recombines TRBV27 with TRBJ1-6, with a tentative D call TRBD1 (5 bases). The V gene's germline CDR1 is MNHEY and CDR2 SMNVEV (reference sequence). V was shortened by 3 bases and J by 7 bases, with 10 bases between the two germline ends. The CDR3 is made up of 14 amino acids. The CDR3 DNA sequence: TGTGCCAGCAGTTTTGGGGGGAGGAATTCACCCCTCCACTTT. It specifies CASSFGGRNSPLHF.

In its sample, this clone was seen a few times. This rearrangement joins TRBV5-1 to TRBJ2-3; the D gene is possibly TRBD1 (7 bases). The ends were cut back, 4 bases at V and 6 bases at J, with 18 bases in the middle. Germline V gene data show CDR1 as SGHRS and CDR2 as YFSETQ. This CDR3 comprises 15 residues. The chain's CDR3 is CASSPGWRGLDTQYF. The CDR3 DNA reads TGCGCCAGCAGCCCGGGGTGGAGGGGGCTGGATACGCAGTATTTT.

CDR3 amino acids: CASSSSGGSTDTQYF. The CDR3 DNA sequence: TGTGCCAGCAGCTCCAGCGGGGGGAGCACAGATACGCAGTATTTT. The rearrangement uses TRBV7-3 and TRBJ2-3; 9 positions agree with TRBD2. The germline CDR1 and CDR2 sequences are SGHTA and FQGTGA. This CDR3 is 15 amino acids long. Trimming cost V 4 bases and J 0 bases; bases outside gene matches: 2.

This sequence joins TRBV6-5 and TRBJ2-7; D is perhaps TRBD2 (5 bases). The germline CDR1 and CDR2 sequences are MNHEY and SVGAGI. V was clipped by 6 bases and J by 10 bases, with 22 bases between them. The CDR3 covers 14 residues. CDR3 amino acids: CASSKTDGVGVQYF. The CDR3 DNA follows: TGTGCCAGCAGCAAAACGGACGGGGTCGGGGTTCAGTACTTC.

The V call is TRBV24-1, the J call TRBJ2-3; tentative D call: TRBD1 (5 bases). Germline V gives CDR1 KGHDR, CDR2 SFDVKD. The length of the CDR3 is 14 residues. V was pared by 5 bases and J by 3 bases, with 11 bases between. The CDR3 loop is CATSAPAGTDTQYF. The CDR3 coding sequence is TGTGCCACCAGTGCGCCAGCAGGGACAGATACGCAGTATTTT.

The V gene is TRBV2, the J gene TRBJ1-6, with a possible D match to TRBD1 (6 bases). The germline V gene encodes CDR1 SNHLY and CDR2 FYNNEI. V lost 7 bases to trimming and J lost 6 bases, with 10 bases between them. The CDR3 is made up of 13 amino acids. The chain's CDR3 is CASMGASNSPLHF. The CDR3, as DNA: TGTGCCAGCATGGGGGCTTCTAATTCACCCCTCCACTTT. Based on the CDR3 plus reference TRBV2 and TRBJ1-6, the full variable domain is EPEVTQTPSHQVTQMGQEVILRCVPISNHLYFYWYRQILGQKVEFLVSFYNNEISEKSEIFDDQFSVERPDGSNFTLKIRSTKLEDSAMYFCASMGASNSPLHFGNGTRLTVT.

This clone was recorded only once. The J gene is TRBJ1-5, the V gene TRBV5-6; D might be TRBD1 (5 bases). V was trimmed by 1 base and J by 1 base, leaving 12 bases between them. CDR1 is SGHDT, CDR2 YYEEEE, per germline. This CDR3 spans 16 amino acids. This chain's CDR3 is CASSLRGQPSNQPQHF. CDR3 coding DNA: TGTGCCAGCAGCTTGCGAGGACAACCAAGCAATCAGCCCCAGCATTTT.

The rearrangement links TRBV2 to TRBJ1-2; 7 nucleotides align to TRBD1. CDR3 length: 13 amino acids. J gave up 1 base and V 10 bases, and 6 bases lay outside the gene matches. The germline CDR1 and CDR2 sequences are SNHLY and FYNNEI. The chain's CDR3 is CANRQGLNYGYTF. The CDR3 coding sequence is TGTGCCAACCGACAGGGACTTAACTATGGCTACACCTTC.

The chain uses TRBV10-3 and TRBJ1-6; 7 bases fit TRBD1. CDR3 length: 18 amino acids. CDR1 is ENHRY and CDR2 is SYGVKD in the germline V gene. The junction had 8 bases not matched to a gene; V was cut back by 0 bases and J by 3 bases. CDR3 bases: TGTGCCATCAGTGAGTCGTATGGGACAGTGATCTATAATTCACCCCTCCACTTT. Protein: CAISESYGTVIYNSPLHF.

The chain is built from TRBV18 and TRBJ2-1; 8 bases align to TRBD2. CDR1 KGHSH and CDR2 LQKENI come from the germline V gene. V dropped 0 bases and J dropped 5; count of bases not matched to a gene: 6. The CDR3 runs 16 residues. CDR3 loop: CASSPPAGGLDNEQFF. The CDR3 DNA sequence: TGTGCCAGCTCACCACCGGCGGGGGGCCTCGACAATGAGCAGTTCTTC. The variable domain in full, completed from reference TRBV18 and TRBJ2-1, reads NAGVMQNPRHLVRRRGQEARLRCSPMKGHSHVYWYRQLPEEGLKFMVYLQKENIIDESGMPKERFSAEFPKEGPSILRIQQVVRGDSAAYFCASSPPAGGLDNEQFFGPGTRLTVL.

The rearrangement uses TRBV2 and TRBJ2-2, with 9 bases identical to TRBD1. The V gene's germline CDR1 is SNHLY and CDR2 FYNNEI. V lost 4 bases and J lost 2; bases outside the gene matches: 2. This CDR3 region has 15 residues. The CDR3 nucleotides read TGTGCCAGCAGTGTACAGGGGGCAAACACCGGGGAGCTGTTTTTT. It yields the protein CASSVQGANTGELFF.

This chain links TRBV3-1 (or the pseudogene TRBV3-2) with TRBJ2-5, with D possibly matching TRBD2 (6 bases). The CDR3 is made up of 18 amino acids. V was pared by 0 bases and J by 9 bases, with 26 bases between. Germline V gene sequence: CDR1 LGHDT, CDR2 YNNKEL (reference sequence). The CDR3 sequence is CASSQDRTRDSPLRAQYF. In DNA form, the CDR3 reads TGTGCCAGCAGCCAAGATCGAACGCGGGACTCACCCCTGAGAGCCCAGTACTTC.

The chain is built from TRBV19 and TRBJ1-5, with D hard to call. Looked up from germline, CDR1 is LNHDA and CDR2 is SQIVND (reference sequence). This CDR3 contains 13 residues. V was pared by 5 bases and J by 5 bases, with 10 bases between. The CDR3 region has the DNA TGTGCCAGTAGTCGGACTAAAGATCAGCCCCAGCATTTT. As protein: CASSRTKDQPQHF.

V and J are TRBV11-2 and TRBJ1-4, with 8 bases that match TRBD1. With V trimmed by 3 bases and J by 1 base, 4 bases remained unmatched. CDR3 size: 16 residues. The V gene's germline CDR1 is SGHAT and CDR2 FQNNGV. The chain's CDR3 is CASSFAGQGTNEKLFF. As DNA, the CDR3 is TGTGCCAGCAGCTTCGCCGGACAGGGAACTAATGAAAAACTGTTTTTT.